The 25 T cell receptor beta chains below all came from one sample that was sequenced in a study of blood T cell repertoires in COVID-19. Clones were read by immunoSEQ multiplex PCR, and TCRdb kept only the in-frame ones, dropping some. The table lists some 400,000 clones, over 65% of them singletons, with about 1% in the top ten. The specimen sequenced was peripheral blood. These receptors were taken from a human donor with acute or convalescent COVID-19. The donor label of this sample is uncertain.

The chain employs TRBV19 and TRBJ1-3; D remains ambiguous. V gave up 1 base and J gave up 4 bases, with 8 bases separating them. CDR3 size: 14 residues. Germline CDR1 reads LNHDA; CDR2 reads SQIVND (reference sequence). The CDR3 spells CASSIVSGGNTIYF. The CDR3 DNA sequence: TGTGCCAGTAGTATAGTGAGCGGCGGAAACACCATATATTTT. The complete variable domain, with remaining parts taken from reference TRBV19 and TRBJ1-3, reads DGGITQSPKYLFRKEGQNVTLSCEQNLNHDAMYWYRQDPGQGLRLIYYSQIVNDFQKGDIAEGYSVSREKKESFPLTVTSAQKNPTAFYLCASSIVSGGNTIYFGEGSWLTVV.

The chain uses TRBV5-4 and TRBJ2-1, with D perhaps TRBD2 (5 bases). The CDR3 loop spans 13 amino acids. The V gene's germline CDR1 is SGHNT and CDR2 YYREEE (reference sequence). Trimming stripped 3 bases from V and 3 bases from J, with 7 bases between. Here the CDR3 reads CASSSGYYNEQFF. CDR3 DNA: TGTGCCAGCAGCTCGGGATACTACAATGAGCAGTTCTTC.

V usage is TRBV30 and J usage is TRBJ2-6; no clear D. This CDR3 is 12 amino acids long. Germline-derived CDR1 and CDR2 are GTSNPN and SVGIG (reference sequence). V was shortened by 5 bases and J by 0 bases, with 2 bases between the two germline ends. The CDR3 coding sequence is TGTGCCTGGTACTCTGGGGCCAACGTCCTGACTTTC. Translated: CAWYSGANVLTF. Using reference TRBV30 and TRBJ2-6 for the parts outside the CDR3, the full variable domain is SQTIHQWPATLVQPVGSPLSLECTVEGTSNPNLYWYRQAAGRGLQLLFYSVGIGQISSEVPQNLSASRPQDRQFILSSKKLLLSDSGFYLCAWYSGANVLTFGAGSRLTVL.

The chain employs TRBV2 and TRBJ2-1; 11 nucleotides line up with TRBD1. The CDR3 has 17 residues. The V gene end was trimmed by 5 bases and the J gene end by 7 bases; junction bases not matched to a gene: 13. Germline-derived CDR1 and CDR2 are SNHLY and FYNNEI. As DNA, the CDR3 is TGTGCCAGCAGTACGACGCTCGGGACAGGGGGAACAAATGAGCAGTTCTTC. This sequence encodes CASSTTLGTGGTNEQFF.

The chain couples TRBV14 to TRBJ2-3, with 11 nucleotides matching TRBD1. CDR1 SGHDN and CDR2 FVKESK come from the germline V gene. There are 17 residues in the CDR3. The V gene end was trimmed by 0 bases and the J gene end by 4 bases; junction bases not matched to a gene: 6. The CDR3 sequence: CASSQDRPGQGADTQYF. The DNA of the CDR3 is TGTGCCAGCAGCCAAGATAGACCGGGACAGGGGGCAGATACGCAGTATTTT.

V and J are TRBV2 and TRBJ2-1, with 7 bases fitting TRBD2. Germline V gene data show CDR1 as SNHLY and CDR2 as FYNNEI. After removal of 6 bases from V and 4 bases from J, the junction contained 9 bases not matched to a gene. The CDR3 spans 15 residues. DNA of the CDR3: TGTGCCAGCAGGGAACAAAGGGAGGGGTACAATGAGCAGTTCTTC. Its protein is CASREQREGYNEQFF.

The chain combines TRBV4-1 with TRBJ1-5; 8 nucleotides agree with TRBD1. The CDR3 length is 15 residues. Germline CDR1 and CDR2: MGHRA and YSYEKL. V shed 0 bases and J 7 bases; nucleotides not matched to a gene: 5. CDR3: CASSQDWTGSQPQHF. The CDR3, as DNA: TGCGCCAGCAGCCAAGATTGGACAGGGTCACAGCCCCAGCATTTT.

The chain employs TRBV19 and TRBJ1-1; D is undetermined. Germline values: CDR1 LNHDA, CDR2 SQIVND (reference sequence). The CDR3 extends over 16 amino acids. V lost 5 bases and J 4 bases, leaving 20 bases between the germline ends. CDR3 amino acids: CASSPTAGSEGTEAFF. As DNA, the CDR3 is TGTGCCAGTAGTCCCACGGCGGGGTCAGAAGGCACTGAAGCTTTCTTT.

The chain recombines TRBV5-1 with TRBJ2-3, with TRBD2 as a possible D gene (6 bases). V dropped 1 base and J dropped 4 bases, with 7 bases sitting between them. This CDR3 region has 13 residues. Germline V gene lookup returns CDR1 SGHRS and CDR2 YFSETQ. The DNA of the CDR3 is TGCGCCAGCAGCTTGACTAGCCCAGATACGCAGTATTTT. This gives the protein CASSLTSPDTQYF.

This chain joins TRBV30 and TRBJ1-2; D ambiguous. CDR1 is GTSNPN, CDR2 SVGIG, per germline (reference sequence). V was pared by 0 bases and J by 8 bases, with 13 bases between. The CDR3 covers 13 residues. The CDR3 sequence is CAWSVKRLGGYTF. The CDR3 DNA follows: TGTGCCTGGAGTGTAAAGAGATTGGGCGGCTACACCTTC.

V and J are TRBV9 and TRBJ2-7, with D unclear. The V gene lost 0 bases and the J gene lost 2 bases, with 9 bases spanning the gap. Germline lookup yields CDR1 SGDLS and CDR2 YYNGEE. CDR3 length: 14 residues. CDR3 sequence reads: CASSVDPSTYEQYF. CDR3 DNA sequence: TGTGCCAGCAGCGTAGACCCCTCTACCTACGAGCAGTACTTC.

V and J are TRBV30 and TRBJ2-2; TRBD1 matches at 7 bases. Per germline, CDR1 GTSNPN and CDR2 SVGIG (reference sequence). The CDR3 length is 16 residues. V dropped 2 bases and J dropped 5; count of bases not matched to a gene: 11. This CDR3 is CAWSTTRTGVTGELFF. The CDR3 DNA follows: TGTGCCTGGAGTACTACGAGGACAGGAGTAACCGGGGAGCTGTTTTTT.

This CDR3 is CSVEEGQGPNYGYTF. In DNA form, the CDR3 reads TGCAGCGTTGAAGAAGGGCAGGGCCCTAACTATGGCTACACCTTC. This chain links TRBV29-1 with TRBJ1-2; D is perhaps TRBD1 (5 bases). The V end lost 0 bases, the J end lost 0 bases, and 11 bases lay between the germline ends. Germline assignment: CDR1 SQVTM and CDR2 ANQGSEA. The CDR3 consists of 15 residues.

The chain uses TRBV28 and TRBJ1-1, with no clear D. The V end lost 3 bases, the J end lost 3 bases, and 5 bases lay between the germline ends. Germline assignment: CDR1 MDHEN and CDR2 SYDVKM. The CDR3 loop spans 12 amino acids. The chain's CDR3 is CASSFTDTEAFF. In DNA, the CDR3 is TGTGCCAGCAGTTTTACGGACACTGAAGCTTTCTTT.

The CDR3 coding sequence is TGTGCCAGCAGCCGACGACAGCCGAACACTGAAGCTTTCTTT. Amino acids: CASSRRQPNTEAFF. V gene TRBV3-1 (or the pseudogene TRBV3-2) combines with J gene TRBJ1-1; D is perhaps TRBD1 (5 bases). The CDR3 contains 14 residues. V lost 4 bases, J lost 1 base, and 10 bases lay in between. In germline, CDR1 is LGHDT, CDR2 YNNKEL (reference sequence).

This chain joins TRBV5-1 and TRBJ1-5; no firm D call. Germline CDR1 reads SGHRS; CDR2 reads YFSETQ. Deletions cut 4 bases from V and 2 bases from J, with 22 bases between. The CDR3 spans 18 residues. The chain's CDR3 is CASSVWACFQEGNQPQHF. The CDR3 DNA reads TGCGCCAGCAGCGTTTGGGCGTGTTTTCAGGAGGGCAATCAGCCCCAGCATTTT.

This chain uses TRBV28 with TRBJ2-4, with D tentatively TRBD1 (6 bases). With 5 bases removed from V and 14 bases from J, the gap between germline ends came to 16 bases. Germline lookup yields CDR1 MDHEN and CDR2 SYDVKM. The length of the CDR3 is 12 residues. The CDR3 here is CASSLAQGTKYF. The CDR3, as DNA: TGTGCCAGCAGTCTAGCCCAGGGGACAAAGTACTTC.

DNA for the CDR3: TGTGCCAGCTCAGTCGGCGGTCTTCAGCCCCAGCATTTT. Amino acids: CASSVGGLQPQHF. The chain uses TRBV18 and TRBJ1-5; no clear D gene. The germline V gene encodes CDR1 KGHSH and CDR2 LQKENI. This CDR3 spans 13 amino acids. Trimming pared 5 bases from V and 6 bases from J, leaving 11 bases between. The entire variable domain, with the rest obtained from reference TRBV18 and TRBJ1-5, is as follows: NAGVMQNPRHLVRRRGQEARLRCSPMKGHSHVYWYRQLPEEGLKFMVYLQKENIIDESGMPKERFSAEFPKEGPSILRIQQVVRGDSAAYFCASSVGGLQPQHFGDGTRLSIL.

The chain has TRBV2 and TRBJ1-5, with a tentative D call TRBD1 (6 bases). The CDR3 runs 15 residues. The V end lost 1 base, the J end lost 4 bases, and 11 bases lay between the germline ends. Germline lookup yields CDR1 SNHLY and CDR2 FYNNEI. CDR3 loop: CASSEETGGNQPQHF. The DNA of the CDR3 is TGTGCCAGCAGTGAAGAGACAGGTGGTAATCAGCCCCAGCATTTT.

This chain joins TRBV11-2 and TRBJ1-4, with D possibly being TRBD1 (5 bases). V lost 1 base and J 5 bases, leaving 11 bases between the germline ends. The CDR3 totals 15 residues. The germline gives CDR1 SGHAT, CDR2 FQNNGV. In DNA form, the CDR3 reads TGTGCCAGCAGCTTAGTTAGGGGTGTGAATGAAAAACTGTTTTTT. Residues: CASSLVRGVNEKLFF.

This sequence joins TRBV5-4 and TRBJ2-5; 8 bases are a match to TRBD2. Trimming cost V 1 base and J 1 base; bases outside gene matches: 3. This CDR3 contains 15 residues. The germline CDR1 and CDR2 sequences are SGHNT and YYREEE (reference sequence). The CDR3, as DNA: TGTGCCAGCAGCTTGTGGCTAGCGGGCCAAGAGACCCAGTACTTC. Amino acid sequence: CASSLWLAGQETQYF.

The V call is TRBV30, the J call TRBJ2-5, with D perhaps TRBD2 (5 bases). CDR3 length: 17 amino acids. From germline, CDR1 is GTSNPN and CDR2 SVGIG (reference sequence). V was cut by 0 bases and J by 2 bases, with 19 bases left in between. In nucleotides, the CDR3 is TGTGCCTGGAGTGTGAGCGGTCGGTGGGTGGCTCAAGAGACCCAGTACTTC. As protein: CAWSVSGRWVAQETQYF.

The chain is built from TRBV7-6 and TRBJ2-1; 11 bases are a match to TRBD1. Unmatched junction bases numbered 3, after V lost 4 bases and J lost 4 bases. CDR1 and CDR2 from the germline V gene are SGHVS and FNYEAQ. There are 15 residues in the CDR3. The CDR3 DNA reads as TGTGCCAGCAGCTCCGGACAGGGGGCTTACAATGAGCAGTTCTTC. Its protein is CASSSGQGAYNEQFF.

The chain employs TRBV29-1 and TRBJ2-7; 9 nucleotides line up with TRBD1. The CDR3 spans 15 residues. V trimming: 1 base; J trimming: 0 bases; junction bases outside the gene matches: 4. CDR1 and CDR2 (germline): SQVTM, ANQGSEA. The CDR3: CSVEGGTGSSYEQYF. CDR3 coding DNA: TGCAGCGTTGAAGGCGGGACAGGGAGCTCCTACGAGCAGTACTTC.

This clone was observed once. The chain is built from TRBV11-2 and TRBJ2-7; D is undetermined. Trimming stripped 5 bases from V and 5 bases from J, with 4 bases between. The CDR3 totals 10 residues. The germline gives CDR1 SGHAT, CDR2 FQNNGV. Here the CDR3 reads CASSLDEQYF. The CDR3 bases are TGTGCCAGCAGCCTCGACGAGCAGTACTTC. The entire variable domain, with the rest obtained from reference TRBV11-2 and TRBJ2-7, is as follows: EAGVAQSPRYKIIEKRQSVAFWCNPISGHATLYWYQQILGQGPKLLIQFQNNGVVDDSQLPKDRFSAERLKGVDSTLKIQPAKLEDSAVYLCASSLDEQYFGPGTRLTVT.